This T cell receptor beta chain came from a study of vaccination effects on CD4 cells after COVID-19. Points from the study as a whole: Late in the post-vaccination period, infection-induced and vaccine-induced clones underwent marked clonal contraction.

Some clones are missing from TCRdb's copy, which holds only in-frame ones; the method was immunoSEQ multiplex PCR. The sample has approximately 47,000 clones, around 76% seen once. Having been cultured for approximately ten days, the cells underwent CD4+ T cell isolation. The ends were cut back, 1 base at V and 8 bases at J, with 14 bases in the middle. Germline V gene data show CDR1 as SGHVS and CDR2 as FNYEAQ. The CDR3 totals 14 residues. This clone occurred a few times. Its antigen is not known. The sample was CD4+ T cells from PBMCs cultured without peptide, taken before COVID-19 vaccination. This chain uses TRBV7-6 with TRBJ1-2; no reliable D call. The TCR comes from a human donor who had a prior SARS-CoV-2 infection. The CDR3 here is CASSLGPASGGYTF. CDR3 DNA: TGTGCCAGCAGCTTAGGCCCGGCTTCGGGAGGCTACACCTTC. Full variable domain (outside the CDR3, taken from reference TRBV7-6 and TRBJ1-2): GAGVSQSPRYKVTKRGQDVALRCDPISGHVSLYWYRQALGQGPEFLTYFNYEAQQDKSGLPNDRFSAERPEGSISTLTIQRTEQRDSAMYRCASSLGPASGGYTFGSGTRLTVV.